Below, 18 T cell receptor beta chains from the same sample are listed, as sequenced in a study of cytomegalovirus exposure and HLA in healthy donors. Amplification used 60 Vbeta primers and 13 Jbeta primers. Assay used: immunoSEQ multiplex PCR; TCRdb lists only in-frame clones, some missing. The sample consists of roughly 130,000 clones, around 80% of them appearing once. Source material: PBMCs. The receptors originated from a man under 40 in good health and CMV-seronegative.

CDR3 amino acids: CAWSRDREQEQYF. The CDR3 DNA reads as TGTGCCTGGAGCCGGGACAGGGAGCAGGAGCAGTACTTC. The chain has TRBV30 and TRBJ2-7; 9 nucleotides agree with TRBD1. The germline V gene encodes CDR1 GTSNPN and CDR2 SVGIG (reference sequence). Trimming took 3 bases from V and 7 from J; bases not matched to a gene: 7. The CDR3 consists of 13 residues.

V usage is TRBV6-1 and J usage is TRBJ2-5; 11 nucleotides line up with TRBD2. This CDR3 region has 14 residues. Germline V gives CDR1 MNHNS, CDR2 SASEGT. V was clipped by 4 bases and J by 5 bases; unmatched bases: 3. In DNA, the CDR3 is TGTGCCAGCAGTGCTAGCGGGAGGAGTGAGACCCAGTACTTC. Translation gives CASSASGRSETQYF.

This clone showed up just a few times. The J gene is TRBJ1-4, the V gene TRBV6-6, with D unresolved. The CDR3 is made up of 14 amino acids. Trimming removed 4 bases from V and 4 bases from J, with 10 bases in between. The germline V gene encodes CDR1 MNHNY and CDR2 SVGAGI (reference sequence). CDR3 loop: CASSFGQINEKLFF. CDR3 bases: TGTGCCAGCAGTTTTGGGCAGATTAATGAAAAACTGTTTTTT.

This clone has a single count. The J gene is TRBJ2-3, the V gene TRBV19, with 7 bases fitting TRBD1. The junction had 5 bases not matched to a gene; V was cut back by 3 bases and J by 2 bases. The CDR3 sequence is 15 residues long. Germline V gene data show CDR1 as LNHDA and CDR2 as SQIVND (reference sequence). DNA of the CDR3: TGTGCCAGTAGTATGCGGACAGGCGACACAGATACGCAGTATTTT. Protein product: CASSMRTGDTDTQYF.

The rearrangement uses TRBV5-1 and TRBJ2-2; D perhaps matches TRBD1 (5 bases). The V gene lost 2 bases and the J gene lost 1 base, with 6 bases spanning the gap. Germline V gives CDR1 SGHRS, CDR2 YFSETQ. The CDR3 runs 14 residues. CDR3 sequence: CASSLTGNTGELFF. The DNA for the CDR3 is TGCGCCAGCAGCTTAACAGGGAACACCGGGGAGCTGTTTTTT.

J is TRBJ2-5 and V is TRBV5-1; 8 nucleotides agree with TRBD1. Germline loops: CDR1 SGHRS, CDR2 YFSETQ. The CDR3 has 15 amino acids. V was pared by 2 bases and J by 1 base, with 4 bases of the junction left unmatched. CDR3 protein: CASSFDRGLQETQYF. CDR3 coding DNA: TGCGCCAGCAGCTTTGACAGGGGTCTCCAAGAGACCCAGTACTTC.

The chain couples TRBV7-3 to TRBJ2-1; D remains ambiguous. The CDR3 length is 13 residues. Germline V gene sequence: CDR1 SGHTA, CDR2 FQGTGA. V gave up 5 bases and J gave up 7 bases, with 12 bases separating them. CDR3 loop: CASSPLGPNEQFF. The CDR3 DNA is TGTGCCAGCAGCCCCCTCGGTCCTAATGAGCAGTTCTTC.

This chain joins TRBV6-6 and TRBJ1-5, with 8 bases lining up with TRBD1. Germline V gene sequence: CDR1 MNHNY, CDR2 SVGAGI (reference sequence). J lost 6 bases, V lost 7 bases, and 2 bases had no gene match. This CDR3 has 12 residues. This CDR3 is CASNTGGQPQHF. The CDR3 nucleotides are TGTGCCAGCAATACAGGGGGTCAGCCCCAGCATTTT.

The chain joins TRBV5-1 to TRBJ1-2; 7 bases align to TRBD1. The CDR3 totals 16 residues. Looked up from germline, CDR1 is SGHRS and CDR2 is YFSETQ. V dropped 2 bases and J dropped 5; count of bases not matched to a gene: 12. The CDR3 sequence is CASSLPGQADWYGYTF. In DNA, the CDR3 is TGCGCCAGCAGCTTACCCGGACAGGCCGATTGGTATGGCTACACCTTC.

This clone turned up a few times. The CDR3 nucleotides are TGTGCCAGCAGTTTTGGCGGAGAACCTAGCACAGATACGCAGTATTTT. This translates into CASSFGGEPSTDTQYF. The chain carries TRBV28 and TRBJ2-3; D call uncertain. The CDR3 extends over 16 amino acids. Germline loops: CDR1 MDHEN, CDR2 SYDVKM. Trimming cost V 3 bases and J 0 bases, with 13 bases left between them.

This clone is a singleton in its sample. The rearrangement uses TRBV7-2 and TRBJ2-1, with 15 bases matching TRBD2. Trimming cost V 4 bases and J 10 bases; bases outside gene matches: 2. Looked up from germline, CDR1 is SGHTA and CDR2 is FQGNSA. The length of the CDR3 is 14 residues. The CDR3 DNA follows: TGTGCCAGCAGCTGGGGACTAGCGGGAGGCGAGCAGTTCTTC. This encodes CASSWGLAGGEQFF.

The chain has TRBV28 and TRBJ2-7; perhaps TRBD1 as D (5 bases). The CDR3 totals 14 residues. The germline CDR1 and CDR2 sequences are MDHEN and SYDVKM. V lost 6 bases and J lost 3, with 15 bases in between. The CDR3 spells CASRFQGRNYEQYF. The CDR3 nucleotides are TGTGCCAGCAGATTCCAGGGTCGAAACTACGAGCAGTACTTC.

CDR3 nucleotides: TGTGCCAGCAGGCGCAGGGGGAGCGAGCAGTTCTTC. Translated, it gives CASRRRGSEQFF. The chain couples TRBV2 to TRBJ2-1, with 7 bases identical to TRBD1. CDR3 size: 12 residues. Germline values: CDR1 SNHLY, CDR2 FYNNEI. Trimming at V came to 6 bases and at J to 10 bases, leaving 6 bases not matched to a gene.

V is TRBV7-9 and J is TRBJ1-4; D possibly corresponds to TRBD1 (6 bases). CDR1 and CDR2 (germline): SEHNR, FQNEAQ (reference sequence). CDR3 length: 15 residues. V gave up 5 bases and J gave up 4 bases, with 14 bases separating them. The DNA of the CDR3 is TGTGCCAGCAGCCCATCGACAGGCTTTAATGAAAAACTGTTTTTT. Protein sequence: CASSPSTGFNEKLFF.

This clone was seen once. J is TRBJ2-1 and V is TRBV5-6; maybe TRBD2 (5 bases). The CDR3 loop spans 15 amino acids. The V gene lost 2 bases and the J gene lost 4 bases, with 13 bases spanning the gap. Germline V CDR1 and CDR2: SGHDT, YYEEEE. The chain's CDR3 is CASSFREREYNEQFF. The CDR3 nucleotides are TGTGCCAGCAGCTTTAGGGAGAGAGAATACAATGAGCAGTTCTTC.

This clone has a single count. CDR3 nucleotide sequence: TGTGCCAGCAACCAAAAAACTAGCCCCAATGAGCAGTTCTTC. Protein sequence: CASNQKTSPNEQFF. V is TRBV5-4 and J is TRBJ2-1; D is perhaps TRBD2 (6 bases). CDR1 and CDR2 from the germline V gene are SGHNT and YYREEE (reference sequence). The CDR3 loop spans 14 amino acids. Trimming removed 6 bases from V and 6 bases from J, with 16 bases in between.

The chain links TRBV6-5 to TRBJ2-2, with 8 nucleotides matching TRBD1. CDR3 size: 15 residues. Trimming removed 5 bases from V and 7 bases from J; junction bases left unmatched: 9. Germline V gene sequence: CDR1 MNHEY, CDR2 SVGAGI. CDR3 in DNA: TGTGCCAGCAGTCCAGGGGGCAGGGTACGCGGGGAGCTGTTTTTT. It specifies CASSPGGRVRGELFF.

This clone has more than one count but fewer than ten. This chain connects TRBV7-9 to TRBJ2-5; 7 bases line up with TRBD2. The V gene end was trimmed by 4 bases and the J gene end by 1 base; junction bases not matched to a gene: 9. CDR1 and CDR2 (germline): SEHNR, FQNEAQ (reference sequence). This CDR3 is built from 16 residues. CDR3 loop: CASSSSGGLSQETQYF. DNA of the CDR3: TGTGCCAGCAGCTCCTCGGGAGGCCTCAGCCAAGAGACCCAGTACTTC. Complete variable domain (other parts from reference TRBV7-9 and TRBJ2-5): DTGVSQNPRHKITKRGQNVTFRCDPISEHNRLYWYRQTLGQGPEFLTYFQNEAQLEKSRLLSDRFSAERPKGSFSTLEIQRTEQGDSAMYLCASSSSGGLSQETQYFGPGTRLLVL.